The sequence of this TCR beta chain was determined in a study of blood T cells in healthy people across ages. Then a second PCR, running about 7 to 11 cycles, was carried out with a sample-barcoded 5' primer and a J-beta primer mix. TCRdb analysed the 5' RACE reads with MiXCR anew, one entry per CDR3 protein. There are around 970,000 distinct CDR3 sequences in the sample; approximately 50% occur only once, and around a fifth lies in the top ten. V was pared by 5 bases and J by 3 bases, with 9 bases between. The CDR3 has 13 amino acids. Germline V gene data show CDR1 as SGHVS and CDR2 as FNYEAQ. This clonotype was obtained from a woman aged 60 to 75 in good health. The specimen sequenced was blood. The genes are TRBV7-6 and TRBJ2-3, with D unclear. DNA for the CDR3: TGTGCCAGCAGCGTCACTCCGACAGATACGCAGTATTTT. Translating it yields CASSVTPTDTQYF. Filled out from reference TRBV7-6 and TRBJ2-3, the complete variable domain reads GAGVSQSPRYKVTKRGQDVALRCDPISGHVSLYWYRQALGQGPEFLTYFNYEAQQDKSGLPNDRFSAERPEGSISTLTIQRTEQRDSAMYRCASSVTPTDTQYFGPGTRLTVL.